The T cell receptor beta chain under discussion was sequenced for a study of beta chain features in type 1 diabetes. Broader study findings: More deletions and fewer insertions at VDJ junctions were found in patients with type 1 diabetes. For patients and controls alike, PCR might favor shorter templates to the same degree.

Sorting with CD45RO/CCR7/CD25/CD127/CD95/CD27 yielded naive, central memory, regulatory and stem-like memory CD4+ cells. The length of the CDR3 is 19 residues. V lost 2 bases and J 0 bases, leaving 17 bases between the germline ends. The germline CDR1 and CDR2 sequences are SGHVS and FNYEAQ. The investigators reverse transcribed all of the isolated RNA, so they sequenced expressed TCRB transcripts. Produced via immunoSEQ multiplex PCR; TCRdb's table is partial and in-frame only. In the table there are 130,000 to 150,000 clones, 40% to 60% of which are singletons. Details on this clone: Its matching antigen is unknown.

The sample taken for sequencing was Tregs from blood. The chain employs TRBV7-6 and TRBJ2-6; the D gene is possibly TRBD2 (5 bases). The sequence was obtained from a man younger than 30 in good health. CDR3 nucleotides: TGTGCCAGCAGCTTATTATTAGGTGGGAGACACTCTGGGGCCAACGTCCTGACTTTC. As protein: CASSLLLGGRHSGANVLTF.